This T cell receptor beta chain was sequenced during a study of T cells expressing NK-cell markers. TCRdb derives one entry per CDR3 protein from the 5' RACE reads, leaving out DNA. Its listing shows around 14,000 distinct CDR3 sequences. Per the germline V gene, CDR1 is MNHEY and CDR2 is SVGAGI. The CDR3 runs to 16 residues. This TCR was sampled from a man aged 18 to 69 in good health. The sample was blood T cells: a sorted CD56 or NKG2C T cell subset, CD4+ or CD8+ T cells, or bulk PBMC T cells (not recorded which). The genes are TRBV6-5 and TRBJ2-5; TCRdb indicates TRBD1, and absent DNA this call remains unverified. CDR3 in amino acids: CASSYPGTVLTETQYF.